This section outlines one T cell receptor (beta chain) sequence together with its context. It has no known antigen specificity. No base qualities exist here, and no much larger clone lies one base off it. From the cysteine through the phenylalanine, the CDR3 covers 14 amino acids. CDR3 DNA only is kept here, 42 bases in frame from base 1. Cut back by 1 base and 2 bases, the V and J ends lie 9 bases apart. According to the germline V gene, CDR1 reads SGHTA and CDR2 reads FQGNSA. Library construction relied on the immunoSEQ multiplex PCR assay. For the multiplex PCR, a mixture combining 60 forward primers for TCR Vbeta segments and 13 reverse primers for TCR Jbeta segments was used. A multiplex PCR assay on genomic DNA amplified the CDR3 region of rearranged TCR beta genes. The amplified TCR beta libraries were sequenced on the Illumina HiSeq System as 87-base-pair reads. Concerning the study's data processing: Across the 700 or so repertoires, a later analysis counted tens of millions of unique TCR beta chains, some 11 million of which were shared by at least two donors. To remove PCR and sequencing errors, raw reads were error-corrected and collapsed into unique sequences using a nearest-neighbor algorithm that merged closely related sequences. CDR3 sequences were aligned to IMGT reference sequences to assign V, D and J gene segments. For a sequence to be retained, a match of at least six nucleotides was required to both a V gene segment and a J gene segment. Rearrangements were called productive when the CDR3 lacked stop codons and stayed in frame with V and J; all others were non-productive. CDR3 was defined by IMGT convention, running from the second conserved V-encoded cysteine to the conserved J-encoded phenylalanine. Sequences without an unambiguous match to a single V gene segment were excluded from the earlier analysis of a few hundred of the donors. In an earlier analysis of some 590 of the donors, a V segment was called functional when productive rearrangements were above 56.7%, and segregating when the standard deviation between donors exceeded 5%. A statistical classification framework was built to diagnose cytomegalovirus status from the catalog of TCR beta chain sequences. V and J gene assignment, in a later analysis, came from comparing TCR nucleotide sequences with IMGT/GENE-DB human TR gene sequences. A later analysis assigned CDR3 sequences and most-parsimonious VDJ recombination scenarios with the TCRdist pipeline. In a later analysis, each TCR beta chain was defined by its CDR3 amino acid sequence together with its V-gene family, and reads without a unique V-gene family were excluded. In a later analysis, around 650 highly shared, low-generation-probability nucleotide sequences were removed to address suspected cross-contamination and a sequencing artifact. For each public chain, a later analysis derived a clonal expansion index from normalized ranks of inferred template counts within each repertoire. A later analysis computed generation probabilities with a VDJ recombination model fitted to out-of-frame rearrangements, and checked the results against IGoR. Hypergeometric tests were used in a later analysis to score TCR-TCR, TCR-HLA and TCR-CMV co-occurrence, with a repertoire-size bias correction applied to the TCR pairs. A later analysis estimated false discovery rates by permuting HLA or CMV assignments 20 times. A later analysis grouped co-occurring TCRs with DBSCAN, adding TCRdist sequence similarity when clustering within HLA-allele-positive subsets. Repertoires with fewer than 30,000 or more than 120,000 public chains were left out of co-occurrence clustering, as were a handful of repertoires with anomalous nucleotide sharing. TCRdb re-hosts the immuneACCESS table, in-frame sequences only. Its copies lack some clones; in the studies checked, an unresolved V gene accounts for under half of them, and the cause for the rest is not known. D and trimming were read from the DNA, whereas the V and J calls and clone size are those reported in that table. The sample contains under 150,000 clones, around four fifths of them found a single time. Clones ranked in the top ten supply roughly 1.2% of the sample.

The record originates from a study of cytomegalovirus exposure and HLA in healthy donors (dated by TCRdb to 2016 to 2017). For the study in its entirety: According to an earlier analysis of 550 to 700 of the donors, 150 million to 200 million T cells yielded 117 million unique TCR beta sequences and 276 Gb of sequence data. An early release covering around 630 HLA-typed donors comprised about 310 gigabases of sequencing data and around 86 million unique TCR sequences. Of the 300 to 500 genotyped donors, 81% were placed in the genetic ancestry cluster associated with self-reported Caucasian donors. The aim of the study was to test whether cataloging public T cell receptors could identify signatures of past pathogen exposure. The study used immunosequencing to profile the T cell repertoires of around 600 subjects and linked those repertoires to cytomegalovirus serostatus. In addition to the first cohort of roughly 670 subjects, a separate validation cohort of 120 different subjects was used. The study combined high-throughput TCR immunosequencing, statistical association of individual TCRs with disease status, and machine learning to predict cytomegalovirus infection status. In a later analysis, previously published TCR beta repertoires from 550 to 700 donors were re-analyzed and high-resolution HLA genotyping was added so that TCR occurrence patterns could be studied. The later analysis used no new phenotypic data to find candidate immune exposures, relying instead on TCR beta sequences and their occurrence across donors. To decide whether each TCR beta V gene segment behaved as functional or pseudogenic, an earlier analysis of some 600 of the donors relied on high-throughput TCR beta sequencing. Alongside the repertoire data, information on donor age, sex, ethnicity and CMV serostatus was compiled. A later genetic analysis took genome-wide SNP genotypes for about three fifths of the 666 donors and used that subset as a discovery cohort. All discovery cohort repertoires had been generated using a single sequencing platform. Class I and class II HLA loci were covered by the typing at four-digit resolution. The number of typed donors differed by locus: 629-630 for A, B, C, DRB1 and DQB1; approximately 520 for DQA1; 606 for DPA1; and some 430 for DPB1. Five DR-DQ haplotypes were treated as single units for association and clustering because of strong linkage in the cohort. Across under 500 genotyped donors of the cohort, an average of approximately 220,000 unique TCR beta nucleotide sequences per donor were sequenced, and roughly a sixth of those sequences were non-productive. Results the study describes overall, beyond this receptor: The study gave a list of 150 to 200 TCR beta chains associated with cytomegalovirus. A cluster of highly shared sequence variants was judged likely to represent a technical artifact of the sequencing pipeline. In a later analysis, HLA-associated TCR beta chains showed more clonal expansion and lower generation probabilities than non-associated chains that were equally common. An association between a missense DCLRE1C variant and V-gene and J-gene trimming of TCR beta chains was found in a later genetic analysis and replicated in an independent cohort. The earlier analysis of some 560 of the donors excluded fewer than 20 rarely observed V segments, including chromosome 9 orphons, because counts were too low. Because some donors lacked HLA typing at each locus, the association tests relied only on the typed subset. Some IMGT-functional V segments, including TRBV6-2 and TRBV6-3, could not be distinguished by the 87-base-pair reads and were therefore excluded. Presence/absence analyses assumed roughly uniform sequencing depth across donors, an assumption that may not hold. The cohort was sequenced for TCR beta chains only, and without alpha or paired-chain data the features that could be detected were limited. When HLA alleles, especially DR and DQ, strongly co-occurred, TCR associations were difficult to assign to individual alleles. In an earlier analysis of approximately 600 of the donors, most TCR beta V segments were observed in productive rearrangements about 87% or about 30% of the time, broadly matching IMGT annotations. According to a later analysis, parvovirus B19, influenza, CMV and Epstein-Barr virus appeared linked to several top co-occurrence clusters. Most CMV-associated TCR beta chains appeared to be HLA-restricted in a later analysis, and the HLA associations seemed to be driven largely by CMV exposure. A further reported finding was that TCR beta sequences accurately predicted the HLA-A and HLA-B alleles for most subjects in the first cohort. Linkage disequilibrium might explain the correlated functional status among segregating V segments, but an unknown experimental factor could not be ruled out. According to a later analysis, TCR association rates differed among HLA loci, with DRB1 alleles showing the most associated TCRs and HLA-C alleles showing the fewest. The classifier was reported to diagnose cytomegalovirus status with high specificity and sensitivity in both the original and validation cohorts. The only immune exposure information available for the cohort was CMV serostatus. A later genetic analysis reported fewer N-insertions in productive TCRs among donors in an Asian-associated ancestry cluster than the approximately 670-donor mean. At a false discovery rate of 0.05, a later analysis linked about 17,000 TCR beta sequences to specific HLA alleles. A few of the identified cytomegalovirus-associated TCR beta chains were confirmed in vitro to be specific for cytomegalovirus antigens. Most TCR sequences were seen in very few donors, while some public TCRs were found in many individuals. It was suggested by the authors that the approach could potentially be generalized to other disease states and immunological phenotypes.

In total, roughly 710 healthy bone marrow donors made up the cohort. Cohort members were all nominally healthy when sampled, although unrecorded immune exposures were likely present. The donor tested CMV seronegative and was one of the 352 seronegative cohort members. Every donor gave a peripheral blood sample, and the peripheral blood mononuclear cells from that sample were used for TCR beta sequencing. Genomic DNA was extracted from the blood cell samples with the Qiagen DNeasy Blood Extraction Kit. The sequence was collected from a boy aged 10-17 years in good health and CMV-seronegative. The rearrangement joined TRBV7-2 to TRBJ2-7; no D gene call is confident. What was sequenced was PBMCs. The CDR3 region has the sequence CASSLVGTAYEQYF. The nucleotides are TGTGCCAGCAGCTTAGTCGGCACAGCCTACGAGCAGTACTTC.